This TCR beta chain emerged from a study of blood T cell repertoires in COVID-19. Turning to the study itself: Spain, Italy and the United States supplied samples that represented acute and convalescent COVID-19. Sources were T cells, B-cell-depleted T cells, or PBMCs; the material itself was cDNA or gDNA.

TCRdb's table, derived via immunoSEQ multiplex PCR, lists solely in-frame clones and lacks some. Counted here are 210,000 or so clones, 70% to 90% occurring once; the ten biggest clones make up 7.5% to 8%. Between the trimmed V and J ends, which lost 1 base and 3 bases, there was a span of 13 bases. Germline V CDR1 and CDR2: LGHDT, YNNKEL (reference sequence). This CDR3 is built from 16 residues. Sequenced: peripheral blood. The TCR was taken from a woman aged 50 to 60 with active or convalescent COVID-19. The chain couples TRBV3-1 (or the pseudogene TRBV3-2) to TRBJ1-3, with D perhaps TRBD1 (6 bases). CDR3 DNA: TGTGCCAGCAGCCAAGTCCCACAGGGCTATGGAAACACCATATATTTT. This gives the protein CASSQVPQGYGNTIYF.